This T cell receptor beta chain was observed in a study of cytomegalovirus exposure and HLA in healthy donors. Concerning this clone itself: The target antigen is unknown. Other DNA sequences within the sample encode an identical CDR3.

Sequenced by immunoSEQ multiplex PCR; TCRdb stores in-frame clones only, minus some. The sample lists 80,000 to 100,000 clones, 87% occurring once. Trimming took 1 base from V and 1 from J, leaving 10 bases between them. The CDR3 length is 15 residues. Per the germline V gene, CDR1 is SGHRS and CDR2 is YFSETQ. Broader study findings: Diagnosis of cytomegalovirus status made by the classifier reportedly showed high specificity and sensitivity. Subsequent analysis revealed that first-cohort TCR clusters tended to co-occur in the 100 to 150 validation repertoires.

What was sequenced was PBMCs. The chain employs TRBV5-1 and TRBJ2-3; D possibly corresponds to TRBD2 (5 bases). This TCR came from a woman aged 25 to 39 in good health and CMV-seronegative. The CDR3 reads CASSLRGLGTDTQYF. DNA of the CDR3: TGCGCCAGCAGCTTGCGAGGGCTGGGCACAGATACGCAGTATTTT.